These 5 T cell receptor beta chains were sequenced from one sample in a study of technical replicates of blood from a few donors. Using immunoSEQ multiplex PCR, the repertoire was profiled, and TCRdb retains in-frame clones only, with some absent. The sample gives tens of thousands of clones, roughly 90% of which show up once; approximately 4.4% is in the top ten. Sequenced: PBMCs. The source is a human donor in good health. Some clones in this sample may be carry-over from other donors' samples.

CDR3 nucleotide sequence: TGTGCCAGCACCGGACAGGGGGCTGAAGCTTTCTTT. It is translated as CASTGQGAEAFF. The chain is built from TRBV5-4 and TRBJ1-1; 10 bases are shared with TRBD1. Germline V gene sequence: CDR1 SGHNT, CDR2 YYREEE (reference sequence). CDR3 size: 12 residues. Losses at the gene ends were 6 bases for V and 6 bases for J; bases not matched to a gene: 2.

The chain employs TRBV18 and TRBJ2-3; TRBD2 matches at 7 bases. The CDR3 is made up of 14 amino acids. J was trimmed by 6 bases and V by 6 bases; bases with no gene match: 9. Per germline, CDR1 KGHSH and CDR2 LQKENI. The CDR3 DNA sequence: TGTGCCAGCTCGGAATGGAGCGGGGAGGATACGCAGTATTTT. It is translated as CASSEWSGEDTQYF.

CDR3 residues: CASSPGADYEQYF. The CDR3 DNA reads TGCGCCAGCAGCCCCGGAGCGGATTACGAGCAGTACTTC. V and J are TRBV5-1 and TRBJ2-7; possibly TRBD2 for D (5 bases). CDR1 and CDR2 from the germline V gene are SGHRS and YFSETQ. Trimming stripped 4 bases from V and 4 bases from J, with 12 bases between. CDR3 length: 13 residues. Together with reference TRBV5-1 and TRBJ2-7, the CDR3 gives the full variable domain: KAGVTQTPRYLIKTRGQQVTLSCSPISGHRSVSWYQQTPGQGLQFLFEYFSETQRNKGNFPGRFSGRQFSNSRSEMNVSTLELGDSALYLCASSPGADYEQYFGPGTRLTVT.

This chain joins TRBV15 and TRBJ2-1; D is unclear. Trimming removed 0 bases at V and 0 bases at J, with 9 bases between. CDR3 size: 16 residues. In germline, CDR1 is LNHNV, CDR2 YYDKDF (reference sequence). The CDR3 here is CATSRERPGSYNEQFF. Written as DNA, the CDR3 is TGTGCCACCAGCAGAGAGCGTCCGGGCTCCTACAATGAGCAGTTCTTC.

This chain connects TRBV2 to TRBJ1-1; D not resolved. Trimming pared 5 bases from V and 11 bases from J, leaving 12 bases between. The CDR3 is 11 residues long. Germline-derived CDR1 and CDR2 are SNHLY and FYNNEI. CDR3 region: CASSPPRMAFF. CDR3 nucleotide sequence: TGTGCCAGCAGTCCTCCGAGGATGGCTTTCTTT.